A single sample gave rise to the 22 T cell receptor beta chains below, sequenced in a study of control samples from healthy donors and cancer patients. Sequencing used immunoSEQ multiplex PCR; TCRdb keeps in-frame clones, though not all of them. The sample lists over 2,000 clones; 96% were seen once. The specimen sequenced was PBMCs. These TCRs come from a man in his sixties or seventies with colorectal cancer.

The rearrangement links TRBV7-2 to TRBJ1-5; D uncertain. The V gene's germline CDR1 is SGHTA and CDR2 FQGNSA. The CDR3 extends over 13 amino acids. V was clipped by 6 bases and J by 4 bases, with 10 bases between them. CDR3 coding DNA: TGTGCCAGCAGTTACAGCTTTAATCAGCCCCAGCATTTT. This encodes CASSYSFNQPQHF.

The chain couples TRBV2 to TRBJ2-4, with a tentative D call TRBD1 (5 bases). The CDR3 covers 13 residues. Trimming took 7 bases from V and 9 from J, leaving 16 bases between them. Germline CDR1 SNHLY, CDR2 FYNNEI. CDR3 bases: TGTGCCAGCATCGAGACCAGGGATGTCATTCAGTACTTC. Residues: CASIETRDVIQYF. Based on the CDR3 plus reference TRBV2 and TRBJ2-4, the full variable domain is EPEVTQTPSHQVTQMGQEVILRCVPISNHLYFYWYRQILGQKVEFLVSFYNNEISEKSEIFDDQFSVERPDGSNFTLKIRSTKLEDSAMYFCASIETRDVIQYFGAGTRLSVL.

This chain connects TRBV9 to TRBJ1-4; 8 bases map to TRBD1. This CDR3 has 15 amino acids. Germline-derived CDR1 and CDR2 are SGDLS and YYNGEE. Losses at the gene ends were 4 bases for V and 4 bases for J; bases not matched to a gene: 6. Written as DNA, the CDR3 is TGTGCCAGCAGCCCGAGGACAGGGTTTAATGAAAAACTGTTTTTT. Residues: CASSPRTGFNEKLFF.

This chain connects TRBV5-6 to TRBJ1-2; D perhaps matches TRBD1 (5 bases). V was shortened by 1 base and J by 7 bases, with 11 bases between the two germline ends. The CDR3 sequence is 13 residues long. CDR1 and CDR2 from the germline V gene are SGHDT and YYEEEE. The chain's CDR3 is CASSLFSGGGYTF. CDR3 bases: TGTGCCAGCAGCTTGTTCTCTGGGGGTGGCTACACCTTC.

J is TRBJ1-1 and V is TRBV3-1 (or the pseudogene TRBV3-2), with 9 bases lining up with TRBD1. This CDR3 contains 15 residues. The V gene end was trimmed by 3 bases and the J gene end by 6 bases; junction bases not matched to a gene: 8. From germline, CDR1 is LGHDT and CDR2 YNNKEL (reference sequence). This CDR3 is CASSHAGQGISEAFF. Here the CDR3 DNA reads TGTGCCAGCAGCCATGCCGGACAGGGGATCTCTGAAGCTTTCTTT.

CDR3 bases: TGTGCCAGCAGTCCTGGGGGCACGGAGAATGAAAAACTGTTTTTT. It encodes CASSPGGTENEKLFF. The gene calls are TRBV28 and TRBJ1-4; tentatively, D is TRBD1 (6 bases). V lost 5 bases to trimming and J lost 5 bases, with 15 bases between them. Per germline, CDR1 MDHEN and CDR2 SYDVKM. CDR3 length: 15 amino acids. The whole variable domain, remainder taken from reference TRBV28 and TRBJ1-4, is DVKVTQSSRYLVKRTGEKVFLECVQDMDHENMFWYRQDPGLGLRLIYFSYDVKMKEKGDIPEGYSVSREKKERFSLILESASTNQTSMYLCASSPGGTENEKLFFGSGTQLSVL.

V usage is TRBV6-1 and J usage is TRBJ2-1; D gene uncertain. The germline V gene encodes CDR1 MNHNS and CDR2 SASEGT. The V end was cut by 1 base, the J end by 0 bases, with 7 bases between. This CDR3 comprises 15 residues. In DNA form, the CDR3 reads TGTGCCAGCAGTGAAGAGTGGAGCTCCTACAATGAGCAGTTCTTC. Its translation: CASSEEWSSYNEQFF.

The chain employs TRBV29-1 and TRBJ1-2, with 9 bases lining up with TRBD1. This CDR3 has 13 residues. Germline V gene lookup returns CDR1 SQVTM and CDR2 ANQGSEA. CDR3 sequence reads: CSAVTGTGYGYTF. CDR3 nucleotide sequence: TGCAGTGCAGTTACCGGGACAGGGTATGGCTACACCTTC.

This sequence joins TRBV15 and TRBJ1-1; 10 bases are a match to TRBD1. The CDR3 spans 14 residues. Germline trimming cut 4 bases from V and 5 bases from J; bases unmatched to any gene: 4. CDR1 and CDR2 (germline): LNHNV, YYDKDF (reference sequence). The CDR3 is CATSIGQGETEAFF. The CDR3 nucleotides read TGTGCCACCAGCATTGGACAGGGGGAGACTGAAGCTTTCTTT. The full variable domain, in which reference TRBV15 and TRBJ1-1 provide the parts outside the CDR3, is DAMVIQNPRYQVTQFGKPVTLSCSQTLNHNVMYWYQQKSSQAPKLLFHYYDKDFNNEADTPDNFQSRRPNTSFCFLDIRSPGLGDTAMYLCATSIGQGETEAFFGQGTRLTVV.

This clone was counted a single time. The chain employs TRBV7-9 and TRBJ2-5, with TRBD1 identical over 8 bases. The junction had 6 bases not matched to a gene; V was cut back by 1 base and J by 5 bases. Germline V lookup: CDR1 SEHNR, CDR2 FQNEAQ (reference sequence). The CDR3 has 15 residues. CDR3 bases: TGTGCCAGCAGCTTAGGGGCAGGGGGCTATGAGACCCAGTACTTC. Its translation is CASSLGAGGYETQYF.

The J gene is TRBJ2-5, the V gene TRBV5-6; no clear D gene. The CDR3 length is 13 residues. CDR1 and CDR2 from the germline V gene are SGHDT and YYEEEE. Trimming left V 6 bases short and J 5 bases short, with 14 bases between. The DNA of the CDR3 is TGTGCCAGCACAAGCGCCTCCAGCGAGACCCAGTACTTC. Its translation: CASTSASSETQYF. The full variable domain, with the rest looked up from reference TRBV5-6 and TRBJ2-5, is DAGVTQSPTHLIKTRGQQVTLRCSPKSGHDTVSWYQQALGQGPQFIFQYYEEEERQRGNFPDRFSGHQFPNYSSELNVNALLLGDSALYLCASTSASSETQYFGPGTRLLVL.

This chain connects TRBV27 to TRBJ1-2, with no clear D. Germline CDR1 is MNHEY and CDR2 is SMNVEV (reference sequence). V was shortened by 5 bases and J by 8 bases, with 21 bases between the two germline ends. The length of the CDR3 is 15 residues. CDR3 residues: CASSPDGWDREGYTF. The CDR3, as DNA: TGTGCCAGCAGTCCGGACGGCTGGGATCGGGAGGGCTACACCTTC.

This clone was found once. CDR3 nucleotides: TGTGCCAGCAGCTCAGGACCGAACTACGAGCAGTACTTC. Residues: CASSSGPNYEQYF. The chain has TRBV7-6 and TRBJ2-7; D unclear. V was clipped by 4 bases and J by 3 bases, with 10 bases between them. Germline loops: CDR1 SGHVS, CDR2 FNYEAQ. This CDR3 spans 13 amino acids.

The chain combines TRBV13 with TRBJ2-2; D call uncertain. This CDR3 is 14 amino acids long. Germline CDR1 is PRHDT and CDR2 is FYEKMQ (reference sequence). The V end was cut by 4 bases, the J end by 4 bases, with 10 bases between. The CDR3 sequence is CASSSVPGTGELFF. The CDR3 nucleotides are TGTGCCAGCAGCTCAGTTCCCGGCACCGGGGAGCTGTTTTTT.

The rearrangement joins TRBV9 to TRBJ2-5; TRBD2 matches 7 bases. The CDR3 covers 15 residues. In germline, CDR1 is SGDLS, CDR2 YYNGEE. V lost 2 bases, J lost 1 base, and 5 bases stayed unmatched. In DNA form, the CDR3 reads TGTGCCAGCAGCGTGGGGAGGGGTTTCCAAGAGACCCAGTACTTC. This translates into CASSVGRGFQETQYF. Full variable domain (remainder filled in from reference TRBV9 and TRBJ2-5): DSGVTQTPKHLITATGQRVTLRCSPRSGDLSVYWYQQSLDQGLQFLIQYYNGEERAKGNILERFSAQQFPDLHSELNLSSLELGDSALYFCASSVGRGFQETQYFGPGTRLLVL.

V and J are TRBV29-1 and TRBJ1-1; TRBD1 agrees at 7 bases. The trim removed 6 bases at V and 3 bases at J, leaving 4 bases unmatched. Looked up from germline, CDR1 is SQVTM and CDR2 is ANQGSEA. This CDR3 is 12 amino acids long. The CDR3 nucleotides read TGCAGCGTCTCCAGGGGGGACACTGAAGCTTTCTTT. Translated, it gives CSVSRGDTEAFF.

The chain employs TRBV18 and TRBJ1-5, with 8 positions matching TRBD1. Per the germline V gene, CDR1 is KGHSH and CDR2 is LQKENI. CDR3 size: 15 residues. Unmatched junction bases numbered 3, after V lost 2 bases and J lost 3 bases. The CDR3 bases are TGTGCCAGCTCACCAATGGGACAGGACAATCAGCCCCAGCATTTT. Its translation is CASSPMGQDNQPQHF.

The chain combines TRBV5-1 with TRBJ1-2; weak D call: TRBD1 (5 bases). Germline CDR1 reads SGHRS; CDR2 reads YFSETQ. The V end was cut by 5 bases, the J end by 0 bases, with 17 bases between. The CDR3 has 16 residues. Here the CDR3 DNA reads TGCGCCAGCAGTATCTCAGTAGGGACCTCTAACTATGGCTACACCTTC. Protein sequence: CASSISVGTSNYGYTF. Full variable domain (remainder filled in from reference TRBV5-1 and TRBJ1-2): KAGVTQTPRYLIKTRGQQVTLSCSPISGHRSVSWYQQTPGQGLQFLFEYFSETQRNKGNFPGRFSGRQFSNSRSEMNVSTLELGDSALYLCASSISVGTSNYGYTFGSGTRLTVV.

The rearrangement links TRBV4-1 to TRBJ2-7, with TRBD1 matching 7 bases. The junction had 7 bases not matched to a gene; V was cut back by 4 bases and J by 1 base. Germline CDR1 and CDR2: MGHRA and YSYEKL. The CDR3 length is 15 residues. CDR3 DNA sequence: TGCGCCAGCAGCCGGGGGCCAGGGGGTTCCTACGAGCAGTACTTC. It yields the protein CASSRGPGGSYEQYF.

This chain uses TRBV15 with TRBJ2-5, with a possible D match to TRBD2 (5 bases). This CDR3 has 15 residues. The germline V gene has CDR1 LNHNV and CDR2 YYDKDF (reference sequence). V lost 5 bases and J lost 3, with 16 bases in between. For the CDR3, the DNA is TGTGCCACCAGCCCGGGTTGGGAGCCAGAAGAGACCCAGTACTTC. Translation: CATSPGWEPEETQYF.

The rearrangement joins TRBV2 to TRBJ1-2; D ambiguous. CDR1 is SNHLY and CDR2 is FYNNEI in the germline V gene. V lost 4 bases and J 5 bases, leaving 11 bases between the germline ends. This CDR3 region has 13 residues. The CDR3 DNA reads as TGTGCCAGCAGTGTAGATTCGGGGTATGGCTACACCTTC. Protein sequence: CASSVDSGYGYTF.

V and J are TRBV9 and TRBJ2-3; 8 bases map to TRBD2. The CDR3 runs to 16 residues. Losses at the gene ends were 0 bases for V and 4 bases for J; bases not matched to a gene: 7. Germline V gene sequence: CDR1 SGDLS, CDR2 YYNGEE. The CDR3 here is CASSVELAGMPDTQYF. In DNA form, the CDR3 reads TGTGCCAGCAGCGTAGAGTTAGCGGGGATGCCAGATACGCAGTATTTT.